The clone carrying this TCR beta chain was seen a handful of times. Its antigen is unknown. Expressed TCRB transcripts were sequenced, since all the RNA that had been isolated was reverse transcribed. Some clones are missing from TCRdb's copy, which holds only in-frame ones; the method was immunoSEQ multiplex PCR. Of roughly 340,000 clones listed, roughly 13% were seen once; the top ten hold approximately 0.01%. These data originate in a study of beta chain features in type 1 diabetes. Trimming shortened V by 2 bases and J by 5 bases, and 18 bases separated the two germline ends. The CDR3 has 16 residues. Germline CDR1 reads MGHDK; CDR2 reads SYGVNS. Regarding the study as a whole: Moderately but significantly shorter TCRB CDR3s were found in Type 1 diabetes patients in all four CD4+ subsets.

Sampling consisted of one heparinised blood draw per donor, averaging about 116 mL. The chain combines TRBV25-1 with TRBJ2-5; a weak D match, TRBD2 (6 bases). This TCR came from a woman under 30 with type 1 diabetes. The sequenced material came from naive CD4+ T cells from blood. In DNA form, the CDR3 reads TGTGCCAGCAGTGAACCCTCTACGGGAGCAGGGGAGACCCAGTACTTC. Encoded protein: CASSEPSTGAGETQYF.